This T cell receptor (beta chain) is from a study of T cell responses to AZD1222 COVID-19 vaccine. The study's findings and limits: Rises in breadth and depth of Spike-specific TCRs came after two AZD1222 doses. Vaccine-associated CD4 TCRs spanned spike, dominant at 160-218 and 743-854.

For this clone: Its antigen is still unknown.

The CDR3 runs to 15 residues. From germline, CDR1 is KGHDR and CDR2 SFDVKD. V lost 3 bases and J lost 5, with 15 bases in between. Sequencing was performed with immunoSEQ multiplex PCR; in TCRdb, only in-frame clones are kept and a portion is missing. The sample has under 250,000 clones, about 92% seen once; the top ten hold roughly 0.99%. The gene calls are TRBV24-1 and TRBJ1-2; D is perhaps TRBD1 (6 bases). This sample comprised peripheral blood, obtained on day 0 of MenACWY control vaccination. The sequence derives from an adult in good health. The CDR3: CATSDRGQTQYGYTF. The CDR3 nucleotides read TGTGCCACCAGTGATCGCGGACAGACACAATATGGCTACACCTTC.